This paragraph covers one T cell receptor beta chain sequence. The data belong to a study of blood T cell repertoires in COVID-19. This CDR3 has 18 amino acids. Germline V gives CDR1 SGDLS, CDR2 YYNGEE. V dropped 0 bases and J dropped 1 base, with 14 bases sitting between them. Original methodology: The authors estimated nucleated cell counts from reference gene primer amplification. Libraries were prepared by immunoSEQ multiplex PCR; TCRdb keeps only in-frame clonotypes and omits some of them. V, J and clone size were drawn from that table, and D and trimming were deduced from the DNA. The table records some 450,000 clones, approximately 90% of them present only once.

The TCR originated in a woman between 50 and 59 years old with COVID-19, enrolled during active disease. The chain employs TRBV9 and TRBJ1-6; the D is unclear. The specimen sequenced was peripheral blood. The CDR3 nucleotides are TGTGCCAGCAGCGTAGGTGGCGGGAGTAGGTCCTATAATTCACCCCTCCACTTT. Its protein product is CASSVGGGSRSYNSPLHF. Combining the CDR3 with reference TRBV9 and TRBJ1-6 gives the whole variable domain DSGVTQTPKHLITATGQRVTLRCSPRSGDLSVYWYQQSLDQGLQFLIQYYNGEERAKGNILERFSAQQFPDLHSELNLSSLELGDSALYFCASSVGGGSRSYNSPLHFGNGTRLTVT.